Each of the 8 T cell receptor beta chains below was sequenced from the same sample in a study of identical twins. TCRdb reanalysed the 5' RACE reads using MiXCR and keeps one entry per CDR3 protein. This table has 700,000 to 950,000 distinct CDR3 sequences, 9% to 15% appearing once. These data were also filed under a second study, of yellow fever vaccine responses in identical twins.

Input material: PBMCs. The source of these receptors is a woman aged 18-30 years in good health.

This clonotype was picked up many times. The chain employs TRBV9 and TRBJ1-2, with 7 bases matching TRBD1. Looked up from germline, CDR1 is SGDLS and CDR2 is YYNGEE. The CDR3 runs to 14 residues. Losses at the gene ends were 0 bases for V and 6 bases for J; bases not matched to a gene: 5. CDR3 coding DNA: TGTGCCAGCAGCGTAGTAGGGGACAGAAATGGCTACACCTTC. Protein product: CASSVVGDRNGYTF.

There are many counts of this clonotype. The rearrangement uses TRBV28 and TRBJ1-1; D not certain. V lost 2 bases and J 0 bases, leaving 7 bases between the germline ends. The CDR3 covers 14 residues. Germline V lookup: CDR1 MDHEN, CDR2 SYDVKM. The CDR3 nucleotides are TGTGCCAGCAGTTTACCAGCCATGAACACTGAAGCTTTCTTT. Encoded protein: CASSLPAMNTEAFF.

This clonotype was counted only a few times. This chain joins TRBV7-9 and TRBJ1-3; no clear D. This CDR3 is 12 amino acids long. Trimming pared 5 bases from V and 9 bases from J, leaving 11 bases between. CDR1 SEHNR and CDR2 FQNEAQ come from the germline V gene (reference sequence). The CDR3 coding sequence is TGTGCCAGCAGCCCGAGTCGGGGCACCATATATTTT. Encoded protein: CASSPSRGTIYF.

This clonotype came up a few times. The CDR3 region is CASSSPGQGTYEQYV. The CDR3 DNA sequence: TGTGCCAGCAGCTCACCGGGACAGGGGACCTACGAGCAGTACGTC. This chain joins TRBV28 and TRBJ2-7, with TRBD1 identical over 10 bases. CDR3 length: 15 residues. The J segment lost 2 bases and the V segment lost 6 bases, leaving 7 bases of the junction unmatched. Germline CDR1 reads MDHEN; CDR2 reads SYDVKM.

This clonotype was found many times. This rearrangement joins TRBV6-4 to TRBJ2-7; D not certain. V lost 7 bases to trimming and J lost 2 bases, with 21 bases between them. There are 16 residues in the CDR3. Germline CDR1 reads MRHNA; CDR2 reads SNTAGT. The CDR3 protein is CASKPAAWVPAYEQYV. The DNA of the CDR3 is TGTGCCAGCAAACCCGCGGCTTGGGTACCAGCCTACGAGCAGTACGTC.

This clonotype appeared a few times. This chain links TRBV6-5 with TRBJ1-2; a possible D gene is TRBD1 (6 bases). Germline lookup yields CDR1 MNHEY and CDR2 SVGAGI. Trimming left V 2 bases short and J 2 bases short, with 15 bases between. There are 16 residues in the CDR3. This chain's CDR3 is CASSYPGRGENYGYTF. Here the CDR3 DNA reads TGTGCCAGCAGTTACCCCGGCAGGGGTGAGAACTATGGCTACACCTTC.

In its sample, this clonotype was seen a few times. The CDR3 nucleotides read TGTGCCAGCTCACCACTCATGACCAATGAGCAGTTCTTC. This encodes CASSPLMTNEQFF. V gene TRBV18 combines with J gene TRBJ2-1; no firm D call. V lost 1 base to trimming and J lost 6 bases, with 7 bases between them. This CDR3 contains 13 residues. The germline V gene has CDR1 KGHSH and CDR2 LQKENI.

This clonotype was seen ten or more times. The chain joins TRBV7-6 to TRBJ2-7; D unclear. CDR1 SGHVS and CDR2 FNYEAQ come from the germline V gene. The germline V and J ends were trimmed by 5 bases and 6 bases, with 11 bases remaining between them. The CDR3 covers 12 residues. CDR3 coding DNA: TGTGCCAGCAGCCTATTCGCCTTCGAGCAGTACTTC. Translating it yields CASSLFAFEQYF.